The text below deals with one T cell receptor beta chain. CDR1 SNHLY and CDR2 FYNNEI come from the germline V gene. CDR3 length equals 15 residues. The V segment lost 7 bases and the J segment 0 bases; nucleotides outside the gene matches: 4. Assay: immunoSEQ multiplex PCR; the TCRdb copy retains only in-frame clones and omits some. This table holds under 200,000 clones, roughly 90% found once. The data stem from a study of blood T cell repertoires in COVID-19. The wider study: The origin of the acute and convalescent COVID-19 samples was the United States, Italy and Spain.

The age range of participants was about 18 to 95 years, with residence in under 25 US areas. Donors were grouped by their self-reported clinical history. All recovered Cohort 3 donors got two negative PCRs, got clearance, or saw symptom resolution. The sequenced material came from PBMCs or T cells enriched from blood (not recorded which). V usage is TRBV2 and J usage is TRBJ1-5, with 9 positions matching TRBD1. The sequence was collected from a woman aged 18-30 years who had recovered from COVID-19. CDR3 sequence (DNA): TGTGCCAGCAATCCGACAGGGGGTAGCAATCAGCCCCAGCATTTT. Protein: CASNPTGGSNQPQHF. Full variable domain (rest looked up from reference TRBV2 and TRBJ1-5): EPEVTQTPSHQVTQMGQEVILRCVPISNHLYFYWYRQILGQKVEFLVSFYNNEISEKSEIFDDQFSVERPDGSNFTLKIRSTKLEDSAMYFCASNPTGGSNQPQHFGDGTRLSIL.